A single sample is the source of the 19 T cell receptor beta chains below, sequenced in a study of tumor and adjacent non-tumor tissue in lung cancer. Three rounds of nested PCR, following a modified ARM-PCR protocol, produced the TCRbeta library. A single record per CDR3 protein comes from TCRdb applying MiXCR to the multiplex PCR reads. The top ten clones hold over 20% of a sample with 50,000 or so distinct CDR3 sequences, about 80% of them seen once. RNA was extracted from bulk tissue without any cell sorting. Distant lung tissue was collected more than 3 cm away from the tumor edge. Sequenced: distant non-tumor lung tissue. Every receptor here comes from a woman aged 55 to 70 with non-small cell lung cancer.

This clonotype has more than one count but fewer than ten. Possible read error: a much larger clone is one base away. The chain combines TRBV30 with TRBJ1-6; 8 bases align to TRBD1. This CDR3 contains 14 residues. Germline V gene data show CDR1 as GTSNPN and CDR2 as SVGIG (reference sequence). The CDR3 spells CAWSNGQGNSPLRF. CDR3 DNA sequence: TGTGCCTGGAGCAACGGACAGGGAAATTCACCCCTCCGCTTT.

This sequence joins TRBV6-5 and TRBJ1-6; no definite D call. The CDR3 spans 15 residues. Trimming shortened V by 11 bases and J by 7 bases, and 21 bases separated the two germline ends. The germline CDR1 and CDR2 sequences are MNHEY and SVGAGI. CDR3 protein: CAGHSLMGGNSPLHF. The CDR3 DNA sequence: TGTGCCGGCCATTCCCTTATGGGCGGGAATTCACCCCTCCACTTT.

A word on this clonotype: Germline is not matched at one junction end, which may reflect a read error. The CDR3 reads CTSSPIGVGLDEQFF. Written as DNA, the CDR3 is TGTACCAGCAGTCCCATTGGCGTGGGGCTCGATGAGCAGTTCTTC. The chain recombines TRBV6-2 or TRBV6-3 with TRBJ2-1, with TRBD1 as a possible D gene (5 bases). This CDR3 spans 15 amino acids. Germline values: CDR1 MNHEY, CDR2 SVGEGT.

This clonotype was recorded once. Because the CDR3 is missing its conserved closing phenylalanine or tryptophan, this is likely a read error. The chain employs TRBV6-5 and TRBJ2-5; perhaps D is TRBD1 or TRBD2 (5 bases each). CDR3 length equals 14 residues. Germline assignment: CDR1 MNHEY and CDR2 SVGAGI. The DNA for the CDR3 is TGTGCCAGTAGTGCCCAGGGAGAGGAAGAGGCCCAGTACTGC. Translation: CASSAQGEEEAQYC.

This chain joins TRBV6-2 or TRBV6-3 and TRBJ2-7; the D gene is possibly TRBD1 (6 bases). V lost 0 bases and J 9 bases, leaving 18 bases between the germline ends. This CDR3 has 15 residues. Germline assignment: CDR1 MNHEY and CDR2 SVGEGT. In nucleotides, the CDR3 is TGTGCCAGCAGTTACTCCGACAGGAGCACCCACGGGCAGTACTTC. Its protein product is CASSYSDRSTHGQYF.

As for this clonotype: Sequence at one end of the junction differs from germline and may be a read error. The J gene is TRBJ1-1, the V gene TRBV29-1; no reliable D call. The CDR3 loop spans 14 amino acids. The V gene's germline CDR1 is SQVTM and CDR2 ANQGSEA. The CDR3 coding sequence is TGCAGCGTTGAAGGGAAAGAAGGGAACACTGAAGATTTCTTT. Encoded protein: CSVEGKEGNTEDFF.

Worth noting for this clonotype: Germline and junction disagree at one end, which may indicate a read error. The gene calls are TRBV7-8 and TRBJ2-3; 11 bases are shared with TRBD2. The CDR3 spans 16 residues. Germline V gives CDR1 SGHVS, CDR2 FQNEAQ. This CDR3 is CANSELAGASLGMQYF. DNA of the CDR3: TGTGCCAACAGCGAACTAGCGGGGGCTTCACTCGGTATGCAGTATTTT. The full variable domain, its missing parts supplied by reference TRBV7-8 and TRBJ2-3, is GAGVSQSPRYKVAKRGQDVALRCDPISGHVSLFWYQQALGQGPEFLTYFQNEAQLDKSGLPSDRFFAERPEGSVSTLKIQRTQQEDSAVYLCANSELAGASLGMQYFGPGTRLTVL.

This clonotype turned up a few times. It may be a read error: a sequence one base away is much more abundant. J is TRBJ1-1 and V is TRBV10-3, with TRBD1 matching over 9 bases. Germline values: CDR1 ENHRY, CDR2 SYGVKD. CDR3 size: 15 residues. The DNA for the CDR3 is TGTGCCATCAGTGGGGTGGGACAGGGAAACACTGTAGCTTTCTTT. This translates into CAISGVGQGNTVAFF.

This clonotype was seen a single time. Germline is not matched at one junction end, which may reflect a read error. V gene TRBV11-2 combines with J gene TRBJ2-4; D possibly corresponds to TRBD1 (6 bases). The CDR3 extends over 13 amino acids. Germline V gene sequence: CDR1 SGHAT, CDR2 FQNNGV. CDR3 coding DNA: TGTGCCAGCTGCGCAGGGGTGGAAAACATTCAGAACTTC. Its translation is CASCAGVENIQNF.

In this sample, this clonotype turned up a few times. This may stem from a read error, because a much larger clone lies one nucleotide away. The chain recombines TRBV4-1 with TRBJ2-2, with D possibly TRBD2 on 7 matching bases. In germline, CDR1 is MGHRA, CDR2 YSYEKL. There are 15 residues in the CDR3. CDR3 DNA sequence: TGCGCCAGCAGCTATAGGGGGGGGGACACCGGGGAGCCGTTTTTT. The encoded protein is CASSYRGGDTGEPFF.

At least ten counts were recorded for this clonotype. This sequence joins TRBV6-2 or TRBV6-3 and TRBJ2-7; D is possibly TRBD1 (5 bases). Looked up from germline, CDR1 is MNHEY and CDR2 is SVGEGT. This CDR3 is 17 amino acids long. V lost 0 bases and J lost 0, with 15 bases in between. DNA for the CDR3: TGTGCCAGCAGTTACTCGACAGCCTCGATTAGCTCCTACGAGCAGTACTTC. This codes for CASSYSTASISSYEQYF.

In the case of this clonotype: The junction does not match germline at one end; this may be a read error. The gene calls are TRBV6-6 and TRBJ2-1, with 7 positions matching TRBD2. Germline-derived CDR1 and CDR2 are MNHNY and SVGAGI (reference sequence). The CDR3 spans 15 residues. In DNA, the CDR3 is TGTACCAGCACCGACCGGGGGGTACCGTACAATGAGCAGTTCTTC. This translates into CTSTDRGVPYNEQFF.

Concerning this clonotype itself: This may be a read error, as it is one base from a much larger clone. The V and J genes are TRBV4-1 and TRBJ2-7; D not resolved. Trimming removed 5 bases from V and 0 bases from J, with 17 bases in between. The CDR3 covers 16 residues. CDR1 is MGHRA, CDR2 YSYEKL, per germline. In DNA form, the CDR3 reads TGCGCCAGCAGCACCACGGAACAGCGAAGCTCCTACGAGCAGTACTTC. Protein sequence: CASSTTEQRSSYEQYF.

Remarks on this clonotype: An end of the junction does not agree with germline; a read error may underlie this. The chain links TRBV6-2 or TRBV6-3 to TRBJ2-7; maybe TRBD2 (5 bases). Germline loops: CDR1 MNHEY, CDR2 SVGEGT. There are 16 residues in the CDR3. CDR3 amino acids: CASITRKATGFHERYF. CDR3 coding DNA: TGTGCCAGCATCACCCGGAAGGCGACGGGGTTTCACGAGCGGTACTTC.

About this clonotype: A junction end diverges from the germline sequence, so it may reflect a read error. The chain recombines TRBV6-5 with TRBJ2-6, with D tentatively TRBD2 (7 bases). The CDR3 spans 16 residues. Germline V gives CDR1 MNHEY, CDR2 SVGAGI. The CDR3 sequence is CISSRQGGGGANVLTF. The DNA of the CDR3 is TGTATCAGCAGTCGACAAGGAGGAGGGGGGGCAAACGTCCTGACTTTC.

Concerning this clonotype: Sequence at one end of the junction differs from germline and may be a read error. The V gene is TRBV6-2 or TRBV6-3, the J gene TRBJ2-7; D is tentatively TRBD1 or TRBD2 (5 bases each). This CDR3 has 14 residues. Germline-derived CDR1 and CDR2 are MNHEY and SVGEGT. The CDR3 sequence is CVSSTGTARMEQYF. The CDR3 DNA follows: TGTGTCAGCAGTACCGGGACCGCCAGGATGGAGCAGTACTTC.

In regard to this clonotype: No conserved phenylalanine or tryptophan is present at the end of the CDR3, so a read error is the likely explanation. This rearrangement joins TRBV6-6 to TRBJ1-6; D uncertain. The CDR3 extends over 17 amino acids. Trimming stripped 4 bases from V and 15 bases from J, with 28 bases between. Germline V CDR1 and CDR2: MNHNY, SVGAGI (reference sequence). The DNA for the CDR3 is TGTGCCAGCAGTTTTGATGAAGAGAGCTCCTATAATCCACACCTCCACATT. Amino acids: CASSFDEESSYNPHLHI.

A remark on this clonotype: One end of the junction does not line up with germline, which may come from a read error. The rearrangement joins TRBV6-6 to TRBJ2-7, with D possibly being TRBD1 or TRBD2 (6 bases each). Per germline, CDR1 MNHNY and CDR2 SVGAGI (reference sequence). CDR3 length: 17 amino acids. CDR3 coding DNA: TGTACCAGCATTTACGCCCCGAGGGGGGTCGGTGTCTACGAGCAGTACTTC. Amino acids: CTSIYAPRGVGVYEQYF.

At least ten counts were recorded for this clonotype. The chain uses TRBV5-4 and TRBJ2-5; 8 bases agree with TRBD2. Losses at the gene ends were 0 bases for V and 5 bases for J; bases not matched to a gene: 6. From germline, CDR1 is SGHNT and CDR2 YYREEE (reference sequence). The CDR3 length is 15 residues. This CDR3 reads CASSLAGGQYETQYF. The CDR3 nucleotides are TGTGCCAGCAGCTTGGCGGGGGGGCAGTATGAGACCCAGTACTTC.